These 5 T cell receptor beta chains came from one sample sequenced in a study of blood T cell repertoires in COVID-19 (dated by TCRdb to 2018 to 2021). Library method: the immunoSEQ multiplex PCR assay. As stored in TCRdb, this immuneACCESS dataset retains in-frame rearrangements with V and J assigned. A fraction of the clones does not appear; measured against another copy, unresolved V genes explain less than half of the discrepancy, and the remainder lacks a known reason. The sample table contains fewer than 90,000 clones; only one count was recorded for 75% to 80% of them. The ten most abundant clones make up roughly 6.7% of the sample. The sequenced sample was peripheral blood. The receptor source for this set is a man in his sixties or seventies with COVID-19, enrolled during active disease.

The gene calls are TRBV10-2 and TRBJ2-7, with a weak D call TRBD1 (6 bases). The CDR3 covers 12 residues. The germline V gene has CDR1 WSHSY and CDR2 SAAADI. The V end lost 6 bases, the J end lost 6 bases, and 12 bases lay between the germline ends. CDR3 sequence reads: CASSQQGREQYF. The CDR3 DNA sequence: TGCGCCAGCAGCCAACAGGGTCGCGAGCAGTACTTC.

For the CDR3, the DNA is TGTGCCATCAGTGGGGCTAGCGGGAGTTATGAGCAGTTCTTC. Protein: CAISGASGSYEQFF. V gene TRBV10-3 combines with J gene TRBJ2-1; 10 bases map to TRBD2. V gave up 4 bases and J gave up 8 bases; unmatched junction bases: 5. Per germline, CDR1 ENHRY and CDR2 SYGVKD. The CDR3 has 14 amino acids.

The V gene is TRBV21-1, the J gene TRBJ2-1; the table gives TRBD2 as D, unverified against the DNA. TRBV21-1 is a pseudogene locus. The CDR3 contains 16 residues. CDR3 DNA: TGTGCCAGCAGTACAAGACTAGCGGGGGGATACAATGAGCAGTTCTTC. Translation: CASSTRLAGGYNEQFF.

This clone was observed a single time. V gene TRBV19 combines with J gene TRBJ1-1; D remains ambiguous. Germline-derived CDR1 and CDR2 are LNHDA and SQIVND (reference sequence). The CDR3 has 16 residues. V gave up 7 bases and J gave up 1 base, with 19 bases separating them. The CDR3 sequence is CASTLPEGGKNTEAFF. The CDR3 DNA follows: TGTGCCAGTACCCTTCCCGAGGGAGGGAAGAACACTGAAGCTTTCTTT.

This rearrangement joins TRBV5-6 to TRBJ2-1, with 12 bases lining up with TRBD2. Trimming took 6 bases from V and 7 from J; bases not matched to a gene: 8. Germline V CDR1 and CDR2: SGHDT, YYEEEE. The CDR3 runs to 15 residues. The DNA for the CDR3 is TGTGCCAGCACCACCCGACTAGCGGGAGAAAATGAGCAGTTCTTC. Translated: CASTTRLAGENEQFF.